The 14 T cell receptor beta chains reported below all come from one sample, sequenced in a study of blood T cell repertoires in COVID-19. Assay: immunoSEQ multiplex PCR; the TCRdb copy retains only in-frame clones and omits some. This table holds some 130,000 clones, roughly 90% found once. The sequenced sample consisted of PBMCs or T cells enriched from blood (not recorded which). The origin of the receptors is a woman in her 50s who had recovered from COVID-19.

This rearrangement joins TRBV3-1 (or the pseudogene TRBV3-2) to TRBJ2-2, with TRBD2 matching over 9 bases. The junction had 6 bases not matched to a gene; V was cut back by 5 bases and J by 2 bases. The CDR3 totals 16 residues. The V gene's germline CDR1 is LGHDT and CDR2 YNNKEL (reference sequence). The CDR3 DNA follows: TGTGCCAGCAGCGAGAGCGGGGGGACCAACACCGGGGAGCTGTTTTTT. Translated: CASSESGGTNTGELFF.

The chain is built from TRBV4-1 and TRBJ2-1, with TRBD2 as a possible D gene (8 bases). V was trimmed by 3 bases and J by 15 bases, leaving 24 bases between them. This CDR3 is built from 15 residues. CDR1 is MGHRA and CDR2 is YSYEKL in the germline V gene. CDR3 sequence (DNA): TGCGCCAGCAGCCACGCAGGTCCGGGAGGGACAGCGTGGTTCTTC. It codes for CASSHAGPGGTAWFF.

The V and J genes are TRBV5-1 and TRBJ2-3, with a possible D match to TRBD2 (7 bases). CDR1 SGHRS and CDR2 YFSETQ come from the germline V gene. V lost 5 bases and J lost 5, with 18 bases in between. The CDR3 loop spans 15 amino acids. The CDR3 here is CASSSSGGLGDTQYF. Here the CDR3 DNA reads TGCGCCAGCAGTTCGTCGGGGGGCCTTGGAGATACGCAGTATTTT.

With respect to this clone: This CDR3 is also generated by other DNA sequences in the sample. The chain recombines TRBV7-2 with TRBJ1-2, with D possibly matching TRBD1 (5 bases). The CDR3 covers 13 residues. V was cut by 0 bases and J by 9 bases, with 11 bases left in between. CDR1 is SGHTA, CDR2 FQGNSA, per germline. The CDR3 sequence: CASSLAGGGRYTF. The CDR3 region has the DNA TGTGCCAGCAGCTTAGCCGGCGGGGGACGCTACACCTTC.

The chain links TRBV3-1 (or the pseudogene TRBV3-2) to TRBJ1-6; weak D call: TRBD1 (5 bases). CDR3 length: 16 amino acids. CDR1 LGHDT and CDR2 YNNKEL come from the germline V gene (reference sequence). V lost 4 bases to trimming and J lost 9 bases, with 19 bases between them. This CDR3 reads CASSPGGSRSGSPLHF. The DNA for the CDR3 is TGTGCCAGCAGCCCCGGGGGTTCGAGGAGCGGTTCACCCCTCCACTTT.

The V call is TRBV2, the J call TRBJ1-5; D ambiguous. Germline V gene sequence: CDR1 SNHLY, CDR2 FYNNEI. V shed 2 bases and J shed 11 bases, with 16 bases lying between them. This CDR3 spans 14 amino acids. The CDR3: CASSERQEGPAQHF. The CDR3 DNA reads TGTGCCAGCAGTGAAAGGCAGGAGGGCCCAGCCCAGCATTTT.

The V and J genes are TRBV7-9 and TRBJ2-2, with D perhaps matching TRBD1 (5 bases). The V end was cut by 5 bases, the J end by 5 bases, with 18 bases between. The CDR3 length is 16 residues. Germline CDR1 is SEHNR and CDR2 is FQNEAQ (reference sequence). The DNA of the CDR3 is TGTGCCAGCAGCCCAGGGCCTCGGATGGGAACCGGGGAGCTGTTTTTT. Translated, it gives CASSPGPRMGTGELFF.

The chain links TRBV21-1 to TRBJ2-2; the table assigns TRBD2, which was not confirmed against the DNA. TRBV21-1 constitutes a pseudogene. CDR3 length equals 17 residues. Here the CDR3 DNA reads TGTGCCAGCAGCAAATTAGGCGGGGGGGAGAACACCGGGGAGCTGTTTTTT. It encodes CASSKLGGGENTGELFF.

The rearrangement uses TRBV12-3 or TRBV12-4 and TRBJ1-6; possible D gene TRBD1, 6 bases. This CDR3 comprises 12 residues. Between the trimmed V and J ends, which lost 7 bases and 10 bases, there was a span of 11 bases. The CDR3 sequence is CASTLQGSPLHF. The CDR3 DNA sequence: TGTGCCAGCACCCTACAGGGCTCACCCCTCCACTTT.

The chain uses TRBV27 and TRBJ1-2; tentative D call: TRBD1 (6 bases). The CDR3 is 14 amino acids. Germline assignment: CDR1 MNHEY and CDR2 SMNVEV (reference sequence). Trimming took off 5 bases at V and 5 bases at J, with 15 bases between the two ends. The CDR3 sequence is CASSARGAVYGYTF. The CDR3 coding sequence is TGTGCCAGCAGTGCGCGGGGGGCAGTTTATGGCTACACCTTC.

In this sample, this clone turned up once. The V gene is TRBV19, the J gene TRBJ1-6; possible D gene TRBD1, 6 bases. The CDR3 covers 16 residues. The germline gives CDR1 LNHDA, CDR2 SQIVND (reference sequence). V lost 4 bases, J lost 5 bases, and 15 bases lay in between. This CDR3 reads CASSSHSTGDNSPLHF. Written as DNA, the CDR3 is TGTGCCAGTAGTAGCCACTCGACAGGAGATAATTCACCCCTCCACTTT.

The J gene is TRBJ2-6, the V gene TRBV9, with D possibly TRBD2 on 6 matching bases. Trimming removed 3 bases from V and 1 base from J, with 14 bases in between. This CDR3 contains 17 residues. Germline CDR1 reads SGDLS; CDR2 reads YYNGEE. The CDR3 nucleotides are TGTGCCAGCAGCGCCGGAGGAGGGAGGTCTGGGGCCAACGTCCTGACTTTC. It translates to CASSAGGGRSGANVLTF.

The chain links TRBV18 to TRBJ1-1, with 9 bases matching TRBD1. The CDR3 covers 14 residues. Trimming took 8 bases from V and 5 from J; bases not matched to a gene: 9. The germline V gene has CDR1 KGHSH and CDR2 LQKENI. The CDR3 reads CASIGTGRDTEAFF. CDR3 in DNA: TGTGCCAGCATAGGGACAGGGAGGGATACTGAAGCTTTCTTT.

This clone has more than one count but fewer than ten. The V call is TRBV29-1, the J call TRBJ2-3, with D tentatively TRBD2 (5 bases). The CDR3 is 17 amino acids. CDR1 and CDR2 from the germline V gene are SQVTM and ANQGSEA. The V end lost 7 bases, the J end lost 6 bases, and 29 bases lay between the germline ends. The CDR3 loop is CSAYPFGRGGTADTQYF. The CDR3 DNA follows: TGCAGCGCCTACCCCTTTGGGAGAGGTGGCACAGCTGATACGCAGTATTTT.